This T cell receptor (beta chain) was observed in a study of blood T cell repertoires in COVID-19. For the study at large: From T cells, B-cell-depleted T cells, or PBMCs came the material, which was cDNA or gDNA.

Data came from immunoSEQ multiplex PCR; TCRdb stores just in-frame clones and leaves some out. The repertoire has around 220,000 clones, roughly 80% of them found once; the top ten carry over 6.5%. Germline V gives CDR1 MGHRA, CDR2 YSYEKL. V lost 0 bases and J lost 4; bases outside the gene matches: 1. The CDR3 loop spans 15 amino acids. This clonotype originated in a woman aged 80 or older with COVID-19, enrolled during active disease. Sample: peripheral blood. The gene calls are TRBV4-1 and TRBJ1-5, with 9 bases lining up with TRBD1. CDR3 sequence (DNA): TGCGCCAGCAGCCAAGATGGACAGGGGAATCAGCCCCAGCATTTT. This translates into CASSQDGQGNQPQHF.